A single sample is the source of the 11 T cell receptor beta chains below, sequenced in a study of cytomegalovirus exposure and HLA in healthy donors. Primers for the PCR totalled 60 Vbeta and 13 Jbeta. Produced via immunoSEQ multiplex PCR; TCRdb's table is partial and in-frame only. This sample carries 50,000 to 75,000 clones, about 80% of them seen once, and the ten largest clones take nearly 4%. The sequencing sample was made of PBMCs. The source is a woman aged 40 to 50 in good health and CMV-seronegative.

The chain combines TRBV16 with TRBJ2-7, with TRBD1 as a possible D gene (6 bases). V was cut by 5 bases and J by 7 bases, with 9 bases left in between. CDR1 KGHSY and CDR2 FQNENV come from the germline V gene. The CDR3 consists of 11 residues. The chain's CDR3 is CASSATGEQYF. CDR3 nucleotides: TGTGCCAGCAGCGCCACAGGGGAGCAGTACTTC. The full variable domain, in which reference TRBV16 and TRBJ2-7 provide the parts outside the CDR3, is GEEVAQTPKHLVRGEGQKAKLYCAPIKGHSYVFWYQQVLKNEFKFLISFQNENVFDETGMPKERFSAKCLPNSPCSLEIQATKLEDSAVYFCASSATGEQYFGPGTRLTVT.

This chain uses TRBV7-8 with TRBJ2-3; 8 nucleotides line up with TRBD2. Trimming cost V 1 base and J 4 bases; bases outside gene matches: 7. Germline-derived CDR1 and CDR2 are SGHVS and FQNEAQ. The CDR3 runs 16 residues. The CDR3 is CASSLVRGGRADTQYF. Here the CDR3 DNA reads TGTGCCAGCAGCTTAGTCCGGGGGGGACGGGCAGATACGCAGTATTTT.

The DNA for the CDR3 is TGCGCCAGCAGCTTGGTGGGGGGAGCCACTGAAGCTTTCTTT. Protein sequence: CASSLVGGATEAFF. The chain carries TRBV5-1 and TRBJ1-1; D is perhaps TRBD1 (5 bases). The CDR3 spans 14 residues. Germline-derived CDR1 and CDR2 are SGHRS and YFSETQ. V lost 0 bases, J lost 4 bases, and 10 bases lay in between.

The J gene is TRBJ2-7, the V gene TRBV23-1, with D perhaps TRBD1 (5 bases). TRBV23-1 is assigned to the ORF class and has an uncertain function. The length of the CDR3 is 19 residues. Trimming left V 0 bases short and J 2 bases short, with 23 bases between. In nucleotides, the CDR3 is TGCGCCAGCAGTCAATCGATCCCCAACCTTCGACAGCCAGCCTACGAGCAGTACTTC. As protein: CASSQSIPNLRQPAYEQYF.

Details on this clone: The junction does not match germline at one end; this may be a read error. The V call is TRBV30, the J call TRBJ1-2; 8 bases line up with TRBD1. The germline CDR1 and CDR2 sequences are GTSNPN and SVGIG (reference sequence). The CDR3 has 13 amino acids. CDR3 in amino acids: CAWTGTGNHGYTF. The CDR3, as DNA: TGTGCCTGGACCGGGACAGGTAACCATGGCTACACCTTC.

This clone was detected a few times. The rearrangement uses TRBV28 and TRBJ2-7, with 12 positions matching TRBD2. The CDR3 totals 15 residues. With 5 bases clipped from V and 3 bases from J, the junction kept 5 bases outside the gene matches. CDR1 and CDR2 from the germline V gene are MDHEN and SYDVKM. DNA for the CDR3: TGTGCCAGCAGTGCCGGGACTAGCGGGTACTACGAGCAGTACTTC. Translated: CASSAGTSGYYEQYF.

This chain uses TRBV7-2 with TRBJ2-7, with D perhaps TRBD1 (6 bases). V lost 3 bases and J lost 2, with 14 bases in between. Per the germline V gene, CDR1 is SGHTA and CDR2 is FQGNSA. The CDR3 length is 15 residues. This chain's CDR3 is CASSFLPDRTYEQYF. The CDR3 nucleotides read TGTGCCAGCAGCTTCTTACCGGACAGAACCTACGAGCAGTACTTC.

This rearrangement joins TRBV4-1 to TRBJ1-1; D may be TRBD1 (6 bases). From germline, CDR1 is MGHRA and CDR2 YSYEKL. V lost 0 bases to trimming and J lost 5 bases, with 16 bases between them. The CDR3 totals 16 residues. CDR3 amino acids: CASSQDQGFVDTEAFF. The DNA of the CDR3 is TGCGCCAGCAGCCAAGATCAGGGGTTCGTGGATACTGAAGCTTTCTTT.

This clone was seen only a few times. This sequence joins TRBV28 and TRBJ2-3; 9 bases map to TRBD2. Trimming at V came to 2 bases and at J to 6 bases, leaving 0 bases not matched to a gene. In germline, CDR1 is MDHEN, CDR2 SYDVKM. The CDR3 has 13 amino acids. For the CDR3, the DNA is TGTGCCAGCAGTTTAGCGGGAGGGGATACGCAGTATTTT. Protein: CASSLAGGDTQYF.

As regards this clone: Other nucleotide sequences in the sample specify the same CDR3. The genes are TRBV7-9 and TRBJ2-1; 11 bases fit TRBD2. CDR3 length equals 14 residues. In germline, CDR1 is SEHNR, CDR2 FQNEAQ (reference sequence). V lost 5 bases to trimming and J lost 7 bases; unmatched junction nucleotides: 4. The CDR3 DNA reads TGTGCCAGCAGCCCGCGGACTAGCGGGAATGAGCAGTTCTTC. This gives the protein CASSPRTSGNEQFF. Looking up the rest from reference TRBV7-9 and TRBJ2-1 gives the full variable domain: DTGVSQNPRHKITKRGQNVTFRCDPISEHNRLYWYRQTLGQGPEFLTYFQNEAQLEKSRLLSDRFSAERPKGSFSTLEIQRTEQGDSAMYLCASSPRTSGNEQFFGPGTRLTVL.

The chain uses TRBV19 and TRBJ1-2, with 8 nucleotides matching TRBD1. CDR1 is LNHDA, CDR2 SQIVND, per germline (reference sequence). After removal of 3 bases from V and 3 bases from J, the junction contained 0 bases not matched to a gene. The CDR3 length is 13 residues. The CDR3 DNA reads TGTGCCAGTAGTATGACAGGGGACTATGGCTACACCTTC. Its protein is CASSMTGDYGYTF.